This T cell receptor beta chain came from a study of a mutant IDH1 vaccine in newly diagnosed glioma. For the study at large: The study started vaccination 4-6 weeks after radiotherapy alone, or with temozolomide cycles. A roughly 60% male, approximately 40% female split and a mean age of around 37 years characterized treated patients. Standard pretreatment was either radiotherapy, temozolomide, or, for most, radiochemotherapy with temozolomide.

Noted time point: week 35, safety follow-up. With topical imiquimod, each dose of the vaccine consisted of 300 ug of mutant IDH1 20-mer peptide. With 1 base removed from V and 8 bases from J, the gap between germline ends came to 14 bases. Germline V gene sequence: CDR1 SEHNR, CDR2 FQNEAQ (reference sequence). This CDR3 has 14 amino acids. A word on this clone: Its antigen is unknown.

Profiled with immunoSEQ multiplex PCR; TCRdb holds only in-frame clones, not every one. The sample yields about 54,000 clones, roughly 80% seen once. This specimen consisted of PBMCs, obtained from a glioma patient whose treatment included an IDH1 peptide vaccine. The chain is built from TRBV7-9 and TRBJ1-2, with D unclear. This receptor was obtained from a young woman with glioma. CDR3 sequence: CASSLEDGVGGYTF. The DNA of the CDR3 is TGTGCCAGCAGCTTAGAGGACGGGGTTGGGGGCTACACCTTC. The variable domain in full, completed from reference TRBV7-9 and TRBJ1-2, reads DTGVSQNPRHKITKRGQNVTFRCDPISEHNRLYWYRQTLGQGPEFLTYFQNEAQLEKSRLLSDRFSAERPKGSFSTLEIQRTEQGDSAMYLCASSLEDGVGGYTFGSGTRLTVV.